Listed below are T cell receptor beta chains from one sample, sequenced in a study of regulatory T cells in long-lasting Graves disease. TCRdb re-analysed the multiplex PCR reads in MiXCR, keeping a single row per CDR3 protein. The sample shows some 330,000 distinct CDR3 sequences, about 11% of them seen only once. This sample was shared with a second study, whose subject was T cells in Graves' hyperthyroidism and ophthalmopathy.

The source material was peripheral blood mononuclear cells (PBMCs), sampled at new diagnosis, from a patient treated with antithyroid drugs. The receptor set was obtained from a young woman with Graves disease. CDR3s include the opening cysteine and the closing phenylalanine or tryptophan. D genes are given only for firm matches. A clone size is listed for some rows: how often the clone was seen (once, few, many), or a class if it is expanded.

V	J	D	size	DNA	CDR3
TRBV20-1	TRBJ2-1	TRBD2	many	TGCAGTGCTAGAGAGAGCGGGAACTACAATGAGCAGTTCTTC	CSARESGNYNEQFF
TRBV2	TRBJ2-3	TRBD1	many	TGTGCCAGCAACAGGGACAGGGGAATAGATACGCAGTATTTT	CASNRDRGIDTQYF
TRBV18	TRBJ2-2	TRBD2	-	TGTGCCAGCTCACCGAGTAGCGGGCCCAACACCGGGGAGCTGTTTTTT	CASSPSSGPNTGELFF
TRBV12-3/TRBV12-4	TRBJ2-4	-	few	TGTGCCAGCGGAGGGACGGCCAGTAAAAACATTCAGTACTTC	CASGGTASKNIQYF
TRBV6-1	TRBJ2-2	TRBD1	-	TGTGCCAGCACAGAGGGACAGGGGGCGGACGGGGAGCTGTTTTTT	CASTEGQGADGELFF
TRBV5-1	TRBJ1-1	TRBD1	many	TGCGCCAGCAGCTTTGACAGGGAGAACACTGAAGCTTTCTTT	CASSFDRENTEAFF
TRBV19	TRBJ2-5	TRBD1	few	TGTGCCAGTAGTATGATGGTAACCGGGACAGGGTTCCTAGGGACCCAGTACTTC	CASSMMVTGTGFLGTQYF
TRBV13	TRBJ1-2	-	many	TGTGCCAGCAGCTTGCGAGCGAGGATTTTGTATGGCTACACCTTC	CASSLRARILYGYTF
TRBV5-1	TRBJ2-7	TRBD1	many	TGCGCCAGCAGCCTCGACAGGGGAGTGAGCTACGAGCAGTACTTC	CASSLDRGVSYEQYF
TRBV7-2	TRBJ1-6	-	few	TGTGCCAGCACCAACAAGCCCCGAGGGATAGCCGGTCTGACTAGAAATTCACCCCTCCACTTT	CASTNKPRGIAGLTRNSPLHF
TRBV6-2/TRBV6-3	TRBJ2-7	-	few	TGTGCCAGCAGTTACTCGAACTCCTACGAGCAGTACTTC	CASSYSNSYEQYF
TRBV28	TRBJ1-1	-	many	TGTGCCAGCAGTTTTCCTGAGTACACTGAAGCTTTCTTT	CASSFPEYTEAFF
TRBV24-1	TRBJ1-2	-	few	TGTGCCACCAGTGATCAAGGCTCAGGGGTCCCTAACTATGGCTACACCTTC	CATSDQGSGVPNYGYTF
TRBV10-3	TRBJ1-1	-	many	TGTGCCGTTCATGGTCTGGGACAGAACACTGAAGCTTTCTTT	CAVHGLGQNTEAFF
TRBV6-1	TRBJ1-1	TRBD1	many	TGTGCCAGCAGTAGAGACAGGGAGGACACTGAAGCTTTCTTT	CASSRDREDTEAFF
TRBV29-1	TRBJ1-1	-	many	TGCAGCGTTGCGGGGGCGGCTGTTGAAGCTTTCTTT	CSVAGAAVEAFF
TRBV6-2/TRBV6-3	TRBJ2-1	TRBD2	few	TGTGCCAGCAGTTCGAAGCGGGGGTATAGTGAGCAGTTCTTC	CASSSKRGYSEQFF
TRBV6-2/TRBV6-3	TRBJ2-7	TRBD1	-	TGTGCCAGCAGTTACTCCATGCGGACAGGCTCCTACGAGCAGTACTTC	CASSYSMRTGSYEQYF
TRBV27	TRBJ2-3	TRBD1	many	TGTGCCAGCTCCTGGGGGACAGGCACAGATACGCAGTATTTT	CASSWGTGTDTQYF
TRBV6-2/TRBV6-3	TRBJ1-5	-	-	TGTGCCAGCAGATATGGGGGAGGGGGCAATCAGCCCCAGCATTTT	CASRYGGGGNQPQHF
TRBV6-5	TRBJ2-6	-	many	TGTGCCAGCAGTTACCTTGGGATCTCTGGGGCCAACGTCCTGACTTTC	CASSYLGISGANVLTF
TRBV20-1	TRBJ2-2	-	-	TGCAGTGCTAGAGAGTGGGGACCCAGCGGTAACACCGGGGAGCTGTTTTTT	CSAREWGPSGNTGELFF
TRBV28	TRBJ2-3	-	many	TGTGCCAGCAGTCATCGGAGGGCACGGCACATAGATACGCAGTATTTT	CASSHRRARHIDTQYF
TRBV12-3/TRBV12-4	TRBJ2-1	-	many	TGTGCCAGCAGTTTATGGGGGCCTGAGCAGTTCTTC	CASSLWGPEQFF
TRBV6-1	TRBJ1-2	-	many	TGTGCCAGCAGCTTAAGCCCGGGACTGAGGGGCTACACCTTC	CASSLSPGLRGYTF
TRBV20-1	TRBJ2-1	TRBD2	many	TGCAGTGCTAGTCTGACTAGCTCCAATGAGCAGTTCTTC	CSASLTSSNEQFF
TRBV30	TRBJ2-2	-	few	TGTGCCTGGACAGCTACCGGGGAGCTGTTTTTT	CAWTATGELFF
TRBV6-1	TRBJ1-1	-	many	TGTGCCAGCAGTCAAGTTAGTTCCTGGACGTTGGGGACTGAAGCTTTCTTT	CASSQVSSWTLGTEAFF
TRBV20-1	TRBJ2-7	TRBD2	many	TGCAGTAGTCGCGGGAGGGCCACGGGGGACGAGCAGTACTTC	CSSRGRATGDEQYF
TRBV28	TRBJ2-7	TRBD1	many	TGTGCCAGCAGACCGACAGGGTCCTACGAGCAGTACTTC	CASRPTGSYEQYF
TRBV7-3	TRBJ1-1	-	many	TGTGCCAGCAGCTTAGACAGTTGGGCTGAAGCTTTCTTT	CASSLDSWAEAFF
TRBV27	TRBJ1-1	-	-	TGTGCCAGCAGTTTTCGCCCTCGGGGTCCTCGGGCTGAAGCTTTCTTT	CASSFRPRGPRAEAFF
TRBV19	TRBJ1-5	-	-	TGTGCCAGTAGTAAGGACGCATATAGCAATCAGCCCCAGCATTTT	CASSKDAYSNQPQHF
TRBV27	TRBJ1-2	-	few	TGTGCCAGCAGTTCCGGCAGCCCCCCCTATGGCTACACCTTC	CASSSGSPPYGYTF
TRBV6-1	TRBJ2-1	TRBD2	-	TGTGCCAGCAGAACCATCCTTAGCGGGGGGAGCTCCTACAATGAGCAGTTCTTC	CASRTILSGGSSYNEQFF
TRBV15	TRBJ2-6	-	few	TGTGCCACCAGCAGGAGAAGCTCTGGGGCCAACGTCCTGACTTTC	CATSRRSSGANVLTF
TRBV5-5	TRBJ2-7	-	many	TGTGCCAGCACCATTAGCTTCCAGGTCCTCTACGAGCAGTACTTC	CASTISFQVLYEQYF
TRBV24-1	TRBJ2-3	TRBD2	many	TGTGCCACCAGTGATCCCCTCGGACTAGCGGGAGCAGATACGCAGTATTTT	CATSDPLGLAGADTQYF
TRBV19	TRBJ2-1	-	few	TGTGCCAGTAGTATCCCTGTTGTGAGCTCCTACAATGAGCAGTTCTTC	CASSIPVVSSYNEQFF
TRBV7-9	TRBJ2-7	-	many	TGTGCCAGCAGCTCTAGTATGATTCCCGACTCCTACGAGCAGTACTTC	CASSSSMIPDSYEQYF
TRBV11-2	TRBJ2-2	-	many	TGTGCCAGCAGCGAACTCGTAGATTCCGGGGAGCTGTTTTTT	CASSELVDSGELFF
TRBV3-1	TRBJ1-1	-	many	TGTGCCAGCAGCCAAGATTTACGGGGGGAAGCTTTCTTT	CASSQDLRGEAFF
TRBV6-2/TRBV6-3	TRBJ1-5	-	few	TGTGCCAGCGAGGAGGGGGAGCGGGGGCCCCAGCATTTT	CASEEGERGPQHF
TRBV7-9	TRBJ1-2	-	many	TGTGCCAGCAGCTTAGAGAGGGTTCAGGACTACACCTTC	CASSLERVQDYTF
TRBV7-3	TRBJ1-1	-	many	TGTGCCAGCAGCGCCTCGGGGAACACTGAAGCTTTCTTT	CASSASGNTEAFF
TRBV7-8	TRBJ2-2	-	many	TGTGCCAGCAGCTCCCCGGGAGAGCTAGTATCGAACACCGGGGAGCTGTTTTTT	CASSSPGELVSNTGELFF
TRBV11-2	TRBJ2-6	-	-	TGTGCCAGCAGCGCCCAGGAGGGGAGGGCCAACGTCCTGACTTTC	CASSAQEGRANVLTF
TRBV12-3/TRBV12-4	TRBJ2-1	TRBD2	many	TGTGCCAGCAGTGTCAAGACTAGCGGGAGGGCCATAACCAATGAGCAGTTCTTC	CASSVKTSGRAITNEQFF
TRBV7-2	TRBJ2-1	-	-	TGTGCCAGCAGCTCGGACTTGCAGAACTACAATGAGCAGTTCTTC	CASSSDLQNYNEQFF
TRBV29-1	TRBJ1-2	-	many	TGCAGCGTTGAATCTCGACTGCGGGGGACCTATGGCTACACCTTC	CSVESRLRGTYGYTF
TRBV4-1	TRBJ1-1	-	few	TGCGCCTCCGTCAAGTTGGGGCGAGGGAACACTGAAGCTTTCTTT	CASVKLGRGNTEAFF
TRBV7-2	TRBJ2-1	TRBD2	many	TGTGCCAGCAGCCCACCGGGACTACTAAACAATGAGCAGTTCTTC	CASSPPGLLNNEQFF
TRBV10-3	TRBJ2-7	-	many	TGTGCCATCAGTGACTTCAAGGTTGGGTACGAGCAGTACTTC	CAISDFKVGYEQYF